This entry concerns a single T cell receptor (beta chain). What it binds is not known. The data belong to a study of molecular identifiers for immune sequencing clone quantification. Study-level information: Replicates partitioned RNA from approximately 20,000 or 98,000 naive CD8 cells into five parts, sequencing four.

TCRdb analysed the PCR reads with MiXCR anew, one entry per CDR3 protein. The repertoire has roughly 630,000 distinct CDR3 sequences, less than 30% of them found once; the top ten carry 0.6% to 0.9%. General observations from the study: Detection of one spiked Jurkat cell's TCR RNA reportedly worked in 1 million or so naive cells.

Sample: naive CD8+ T cells from blood, with Jurkat cell RNA spiked in. The sample's subset: FACS-sorted CD8+CD4-CCR7+CD45RA+ naive T cells. The origin of this receptor is a human donor in good health. Some libraries in this study had Jurkat cell RNA spiked in.

The CDR3 region has the DNA TGTGCCAGCAGAGAGACGGTCATGAACACTGAAGCTTTCTTT. Encoded protein: CASRETVMNTEAFF. The V call is TRBV28, the J call TRBJ1-1; D is uncertain. The CDR3 runs to 14 residues. Germline V lookup: CDR1 MDHEN, CDR2 SYDVKM. V was cut by 6 bases and J by 0 bases, with 11 bases left in between. The full variable domain, completed using reference TRBV28 and TRBJ1-1, is DVKVTQSSRYLVKRTGEKVFLECVQDMDHENMFWYRQDPGLGLRLIYFSYDVKMKEKGDIPEGYSVSREKKERFSLILESASTNQTSMYLCASRETVMNTEAFFGQGTRLTVV.